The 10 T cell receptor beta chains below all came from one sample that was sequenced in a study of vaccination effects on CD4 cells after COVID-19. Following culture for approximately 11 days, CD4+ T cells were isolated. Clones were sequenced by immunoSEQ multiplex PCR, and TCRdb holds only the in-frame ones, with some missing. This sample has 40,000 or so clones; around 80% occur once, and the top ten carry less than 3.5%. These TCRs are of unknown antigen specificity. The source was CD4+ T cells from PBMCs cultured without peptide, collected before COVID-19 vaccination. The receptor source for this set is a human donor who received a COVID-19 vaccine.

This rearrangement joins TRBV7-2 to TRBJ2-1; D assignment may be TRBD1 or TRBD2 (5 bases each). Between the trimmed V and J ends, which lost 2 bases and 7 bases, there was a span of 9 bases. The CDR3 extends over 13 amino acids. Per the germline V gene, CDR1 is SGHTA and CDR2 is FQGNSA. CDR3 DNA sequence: TGTGCCAGCAGCTTAAGGTGGGGGAATGAGCAGTTCTTC. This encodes CASSLRWGNEQFF.

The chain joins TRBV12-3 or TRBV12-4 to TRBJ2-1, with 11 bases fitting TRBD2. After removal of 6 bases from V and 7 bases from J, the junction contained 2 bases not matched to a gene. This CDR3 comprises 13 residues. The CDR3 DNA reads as TGTGCCAGCAGGCTAGCGGGGGGAAATGAGCAGTTCTTC. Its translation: CASRLAGGNEQFF.

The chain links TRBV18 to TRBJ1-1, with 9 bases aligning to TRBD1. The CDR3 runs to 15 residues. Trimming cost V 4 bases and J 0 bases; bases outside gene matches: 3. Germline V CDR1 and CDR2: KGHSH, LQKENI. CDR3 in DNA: TGTGCCAGCTCACAACAGGGGGCGTTGAACACTGAAGCTTTCTTT. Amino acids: CASSQQGALNTEAFF.

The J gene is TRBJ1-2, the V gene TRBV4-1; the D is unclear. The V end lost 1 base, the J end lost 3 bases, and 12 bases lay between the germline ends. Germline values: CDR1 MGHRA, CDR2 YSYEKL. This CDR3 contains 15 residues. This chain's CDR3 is CASSQADGIYYGYTF. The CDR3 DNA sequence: TGCGCCAGCAGCCAAGCAGACGGGATTTACTATGGCTACACCTTC.

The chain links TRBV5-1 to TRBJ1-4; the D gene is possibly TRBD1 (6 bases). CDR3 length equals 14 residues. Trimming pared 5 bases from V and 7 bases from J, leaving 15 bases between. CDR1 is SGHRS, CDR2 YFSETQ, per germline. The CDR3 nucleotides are TGCGCCAGCAGAAGTGGGACAAACGGTGAAAAACTGTTTTTT. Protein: CASRSGTNGEKLFF.

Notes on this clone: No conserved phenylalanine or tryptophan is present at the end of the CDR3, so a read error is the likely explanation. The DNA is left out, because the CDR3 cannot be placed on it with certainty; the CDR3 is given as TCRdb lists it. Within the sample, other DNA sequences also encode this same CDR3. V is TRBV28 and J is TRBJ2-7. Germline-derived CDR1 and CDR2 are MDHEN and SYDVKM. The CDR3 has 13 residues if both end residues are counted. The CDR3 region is CASSPLPSGGRLL.

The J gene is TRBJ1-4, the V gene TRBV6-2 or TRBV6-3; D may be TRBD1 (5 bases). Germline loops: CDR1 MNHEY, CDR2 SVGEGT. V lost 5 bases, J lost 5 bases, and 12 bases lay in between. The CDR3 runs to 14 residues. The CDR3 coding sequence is TGTGCCAGCAGTGCCTGGGGGTCGAATGAAAAACTGTTTTTT. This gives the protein CASSAWGSNEKLFF.

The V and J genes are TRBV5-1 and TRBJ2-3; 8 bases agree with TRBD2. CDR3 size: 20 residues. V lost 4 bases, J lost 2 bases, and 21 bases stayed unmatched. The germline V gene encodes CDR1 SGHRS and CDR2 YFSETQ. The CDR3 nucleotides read TGCGCCAGCAGCCGTAACCCGAGCGGGGGCACCCCAGGGCTCACAGATACGCAGTATTTT. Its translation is CASSRNPSGGTPGLTDTQYF.

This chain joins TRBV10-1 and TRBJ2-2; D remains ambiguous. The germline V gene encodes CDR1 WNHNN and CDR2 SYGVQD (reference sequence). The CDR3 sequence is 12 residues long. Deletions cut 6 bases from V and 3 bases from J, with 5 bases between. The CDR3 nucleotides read TGCGCCAGCAGACCCGACACCGGGGAGCTGTTTTTT. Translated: CASRPDTGELFF.

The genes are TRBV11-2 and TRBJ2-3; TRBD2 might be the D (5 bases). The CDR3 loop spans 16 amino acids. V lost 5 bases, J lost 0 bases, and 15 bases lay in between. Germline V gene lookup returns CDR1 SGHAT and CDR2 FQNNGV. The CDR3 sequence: CASSAVEAVSTDTQYF. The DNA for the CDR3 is TGTGCCAGCAGCGCCGTGGAAGCGGTTAGCACAGATACGCAGTATTTT.